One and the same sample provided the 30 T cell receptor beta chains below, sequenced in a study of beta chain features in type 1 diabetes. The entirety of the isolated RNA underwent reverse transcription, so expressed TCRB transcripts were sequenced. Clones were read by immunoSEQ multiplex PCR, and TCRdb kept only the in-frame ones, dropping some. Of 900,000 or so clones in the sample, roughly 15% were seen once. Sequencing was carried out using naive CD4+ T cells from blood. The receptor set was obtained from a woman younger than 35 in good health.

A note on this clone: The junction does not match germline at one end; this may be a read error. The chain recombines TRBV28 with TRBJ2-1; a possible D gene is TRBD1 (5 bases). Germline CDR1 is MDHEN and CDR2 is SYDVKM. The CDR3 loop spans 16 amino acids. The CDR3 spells CASSLSSIRGLYEQFF. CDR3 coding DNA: TGTGCCAGCAGCTTATCGTCGATTAGGGGCCTCTATGAGCAGTTCTTC.

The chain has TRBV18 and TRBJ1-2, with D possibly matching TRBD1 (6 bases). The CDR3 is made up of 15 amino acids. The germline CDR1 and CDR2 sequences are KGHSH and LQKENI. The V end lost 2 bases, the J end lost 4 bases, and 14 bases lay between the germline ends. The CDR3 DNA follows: TGTGCCAGCTCACCATTTTCTGACAGGTCCTATGGCTACACCTTC. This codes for CASSPFSDRSYGYTF.

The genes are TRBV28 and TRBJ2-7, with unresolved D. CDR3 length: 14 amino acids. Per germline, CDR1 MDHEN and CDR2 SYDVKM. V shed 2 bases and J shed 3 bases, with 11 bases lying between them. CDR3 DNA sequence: TGTGCCAGCAGTTTAGGTGGCGGTTACTACGAGCAGTACTTC. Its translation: CASSLGGGYYEQYF. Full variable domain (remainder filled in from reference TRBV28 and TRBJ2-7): DVKVTQSSRYLVKRTGEKVFLECVQDMDHENMFWYRQDPGLGLRLIYFSYDVKMKEKGDIPEGYSVSREKKERFSLILESASTNQTSMYLCASSLGGGYYEQYFGPGTRLTVT.

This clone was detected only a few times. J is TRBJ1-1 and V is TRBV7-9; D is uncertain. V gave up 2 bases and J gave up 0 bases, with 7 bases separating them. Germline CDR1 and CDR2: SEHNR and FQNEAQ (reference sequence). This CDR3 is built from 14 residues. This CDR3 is CASSLRVMNTEAFF. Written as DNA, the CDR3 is TGTGCCAGCAGCTTACGGGTTATGAACACTGAAGCTTTCTTT.

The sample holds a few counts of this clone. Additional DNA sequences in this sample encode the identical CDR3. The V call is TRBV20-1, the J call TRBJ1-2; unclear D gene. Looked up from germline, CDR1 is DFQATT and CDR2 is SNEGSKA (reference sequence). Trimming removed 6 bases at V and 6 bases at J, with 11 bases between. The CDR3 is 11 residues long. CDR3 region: CSARLGDGYTF. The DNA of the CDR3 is TGCAGTGCCCGACTGGGCGATGGCTACACCTTC.

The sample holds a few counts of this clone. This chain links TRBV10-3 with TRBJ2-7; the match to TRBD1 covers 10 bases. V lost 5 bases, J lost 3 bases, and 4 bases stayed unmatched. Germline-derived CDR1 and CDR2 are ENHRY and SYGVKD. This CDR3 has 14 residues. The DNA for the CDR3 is TGTGCCATCAGTCGGGACAGGGGAGTCTACGAGCAGTACTTC. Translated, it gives CAISRDRGVYEQYF.

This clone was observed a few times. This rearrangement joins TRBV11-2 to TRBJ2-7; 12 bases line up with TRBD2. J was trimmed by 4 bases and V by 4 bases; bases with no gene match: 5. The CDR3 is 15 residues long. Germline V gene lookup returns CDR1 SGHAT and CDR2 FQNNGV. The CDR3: CASSSSSGRAYEQYF. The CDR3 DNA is TGTGCCAGCAGCTCCTCTAGCGGGAGGGCTTACGAGCAGTACTTC.

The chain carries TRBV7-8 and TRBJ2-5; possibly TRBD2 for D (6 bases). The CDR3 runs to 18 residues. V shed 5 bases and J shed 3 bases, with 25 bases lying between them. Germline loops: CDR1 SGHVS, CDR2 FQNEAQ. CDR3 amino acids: CASSPVRGGAGVEETQYF. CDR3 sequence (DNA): TGTGCCAGCAGCCCCGTCCGAGGAGGGGCTGGAGTGGAAGAGACCCAGTACTTC.

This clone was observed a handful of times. The CDR3: CASSLKGDSMTSGRHEQFF. In DNA, the CDR3 is TGTGCCAGCAGTTTAAAGGGAGACTCTATGACTAGCGGGAGACATGAGCAGTTCTTC. The rearrangement joins TRBV27 to TRBJ2-1, with 12 positions matching TRBD2. Germline V gene lookup returns CDR1 MNHEY and CDR2 SMNVEV (reference sequence). After removal of 2 bases from V and 8 bases from J, the junction contained 16 bases not matched to a gene. CDR3 length: 19 amino acids.

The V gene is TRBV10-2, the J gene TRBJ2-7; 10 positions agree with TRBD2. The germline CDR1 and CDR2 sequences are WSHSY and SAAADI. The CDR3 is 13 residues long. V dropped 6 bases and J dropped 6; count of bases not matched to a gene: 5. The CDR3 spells CASRLAGAREQYF. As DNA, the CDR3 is TGCGCCAGCAGGCTAGCGGGAGCCCGCGAGCAGTACTTC.

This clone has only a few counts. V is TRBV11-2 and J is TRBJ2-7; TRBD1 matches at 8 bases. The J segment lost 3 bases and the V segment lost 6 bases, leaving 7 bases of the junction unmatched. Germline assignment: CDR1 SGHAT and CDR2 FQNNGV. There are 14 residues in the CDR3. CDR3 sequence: CASRSTGAVYEQYF. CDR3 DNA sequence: TGTGCCAGCAGATCGACAGGGGCCGTCTACGAGCAGTACTTC.

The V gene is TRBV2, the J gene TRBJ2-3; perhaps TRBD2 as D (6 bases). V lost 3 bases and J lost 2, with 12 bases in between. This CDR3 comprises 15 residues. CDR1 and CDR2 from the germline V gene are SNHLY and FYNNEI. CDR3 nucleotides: TGTGCCAGCAGTGATAACGGGGGATCCACAGATACGCAGTATTTT. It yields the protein CASSDNGGSTDTQYF.

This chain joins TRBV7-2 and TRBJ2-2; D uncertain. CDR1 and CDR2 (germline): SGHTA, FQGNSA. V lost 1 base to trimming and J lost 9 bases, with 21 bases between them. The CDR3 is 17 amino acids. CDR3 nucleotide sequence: TGTGCCAGCAGCTTAGTGGCAGGTCGATTTGGGCAAAGGGAGCTGTTTTTT. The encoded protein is CASSLVAGRFGQRELFF.

The DNA for the CDR3 is TGCAGCGTGGGCCGAGCAGGTCAAGAGACCCAGTACTTC. It is translated as CSVGRAGQETQYF. The chain joins TRBV29-1 to TRBJ2-5; D remains ambiguous. The CDR3 contains 13 residues. Germline V gives CDR1 SQVTM, CDR2 ANQGSEA. Between the trimmed V and J ends, which lost 6 bases and 2 bases, there was a span of 13 bases.

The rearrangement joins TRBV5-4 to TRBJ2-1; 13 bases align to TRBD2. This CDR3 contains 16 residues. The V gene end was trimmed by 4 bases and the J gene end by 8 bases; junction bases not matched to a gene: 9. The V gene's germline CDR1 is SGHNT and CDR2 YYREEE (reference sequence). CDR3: CASSKQGLAGDHEQFF. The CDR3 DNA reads TGTGCCAGCAGCAAACAAGGACTAGCGGGAGATCATGAGCAGTTCTTC.

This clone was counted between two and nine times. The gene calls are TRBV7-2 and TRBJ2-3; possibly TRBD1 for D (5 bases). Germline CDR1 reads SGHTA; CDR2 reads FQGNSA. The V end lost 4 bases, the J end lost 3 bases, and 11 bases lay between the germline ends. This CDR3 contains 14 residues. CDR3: CASSWTTGTDTQYF. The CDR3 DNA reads TGTGCCAGCAGCTGGACCACAGGAACAGATACGCAGTATTTT.

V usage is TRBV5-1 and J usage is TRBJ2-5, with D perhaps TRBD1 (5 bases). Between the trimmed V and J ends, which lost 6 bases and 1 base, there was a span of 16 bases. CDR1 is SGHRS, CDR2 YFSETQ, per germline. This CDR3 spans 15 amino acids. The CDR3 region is CASTILGQGQETQYF. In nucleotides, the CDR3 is TGCGCCAGCACCATCCTCGGGCAGGGCCAAGAGACCCAGTACTTC.

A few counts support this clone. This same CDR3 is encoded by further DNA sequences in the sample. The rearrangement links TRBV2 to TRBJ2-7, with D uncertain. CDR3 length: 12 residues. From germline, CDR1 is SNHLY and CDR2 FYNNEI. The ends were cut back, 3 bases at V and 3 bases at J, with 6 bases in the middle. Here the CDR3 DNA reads TGTGCCAGCAGTGACAGTAGCTACGAGCAGTACTTC. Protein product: CASSDSSYEQYF.

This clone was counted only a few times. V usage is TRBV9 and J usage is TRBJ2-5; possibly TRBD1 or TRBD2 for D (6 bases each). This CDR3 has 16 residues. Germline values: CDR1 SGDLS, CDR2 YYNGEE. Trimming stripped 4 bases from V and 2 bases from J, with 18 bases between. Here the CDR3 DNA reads TGTGCCAGCAGCCCGGGAGTCAGGGGCACACAAGAGACCCAGTACTTC. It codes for CASSPGVRGTQETQYF.

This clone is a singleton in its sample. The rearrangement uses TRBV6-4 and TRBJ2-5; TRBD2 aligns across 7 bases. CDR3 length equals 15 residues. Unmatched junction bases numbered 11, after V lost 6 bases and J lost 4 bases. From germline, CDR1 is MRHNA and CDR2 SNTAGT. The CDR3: CASSDRLLAVETQYF. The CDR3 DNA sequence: TGTGCCAGCAGCGACCGCCTCCTAGCGGTAGAGACCCAGTACTTC.

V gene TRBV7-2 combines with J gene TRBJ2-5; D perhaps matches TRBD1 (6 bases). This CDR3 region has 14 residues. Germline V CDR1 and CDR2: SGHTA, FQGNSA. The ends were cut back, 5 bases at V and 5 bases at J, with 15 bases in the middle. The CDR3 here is CASSVGQPGETQYF. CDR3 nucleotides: TGTGCCAGCAGCGTCGGACAGCCCGGGGAGACCCAGTACTTC.

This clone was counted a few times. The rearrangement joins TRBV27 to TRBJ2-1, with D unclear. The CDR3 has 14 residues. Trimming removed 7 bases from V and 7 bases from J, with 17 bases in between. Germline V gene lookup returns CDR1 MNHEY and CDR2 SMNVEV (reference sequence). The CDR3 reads CASTPRQPTNEQFF. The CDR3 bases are TGTGCCAGCACCCCAAGGCAGCCTACAAATGAGCAGTTCTTC.

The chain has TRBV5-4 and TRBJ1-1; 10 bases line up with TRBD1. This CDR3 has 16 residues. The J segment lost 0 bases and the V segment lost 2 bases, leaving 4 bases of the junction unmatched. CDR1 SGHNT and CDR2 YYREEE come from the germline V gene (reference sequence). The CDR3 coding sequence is TGTGCCAGCAGCTTTGGGGGACAGGGGCTGAACACTGAAGCTTTCTTT. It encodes CASSFGGQGLNTEAFF. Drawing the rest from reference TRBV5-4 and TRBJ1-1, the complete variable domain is ETGVTQSPTHLIKTRGQQVTLRCSSQSGHNTVSWYQQALGQGPQFIFQYYREEENGRGNFPPRFSGLQFPNYSSELNVNALELDDSALYLCASSFGGQGLNTEAFFGQGTRLTVV.

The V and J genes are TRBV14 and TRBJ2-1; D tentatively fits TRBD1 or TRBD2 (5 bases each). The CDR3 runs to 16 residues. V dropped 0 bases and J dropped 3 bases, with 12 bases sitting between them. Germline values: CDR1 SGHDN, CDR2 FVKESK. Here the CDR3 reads CASSQDGGTRYNEQFF. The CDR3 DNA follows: TGTGCCAGCAGCCAAGATGGTGGGACGCGCTACAATGAGCAGTTCTTC. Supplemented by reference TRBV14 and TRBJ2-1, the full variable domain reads EAGVTQFPSHSVIEKGQTVTLRCDPISGHDNLYWYRRVMGKEIKFLLHFVKESKQDESGMPNNRFLAERTGGTYSTLKVQPAELEDSGVYFCASSQDGGTRYNEQFFGPGTRLTVL.

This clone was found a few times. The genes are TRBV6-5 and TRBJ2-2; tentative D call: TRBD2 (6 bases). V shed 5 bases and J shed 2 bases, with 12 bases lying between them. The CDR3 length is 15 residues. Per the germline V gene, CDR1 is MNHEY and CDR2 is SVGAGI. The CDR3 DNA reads TGTGCCAGCAGTCGTTTTAGCGGAAACACCGGGGAGCTGTTTTTT. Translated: CASSRFSGNTGELFF.

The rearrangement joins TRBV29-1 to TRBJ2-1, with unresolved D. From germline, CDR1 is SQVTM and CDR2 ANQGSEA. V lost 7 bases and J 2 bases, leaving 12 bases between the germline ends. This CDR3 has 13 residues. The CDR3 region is CSALAAAYNEQFF. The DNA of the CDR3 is TGCAGCGCCTTGGCAGCCGCCTACAATGAGCAGTTCTTC.

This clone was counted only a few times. The CDR3, as DNA: TGTGCCAGCAGTCTCCAAGGGATTCGGGTTACTGAAGCTTTCTTT. Encoded protein: CASSLQGIRVTEAFF. The chain couples TRBV27 to TRBJ1-1, with D unresolved. The CDR3 runs 15 residues. Germline V lookup: CDR1 MNHEY, CDR2 SMNVEV (reference sequence). V dropped 5 bases and J dropped 5 bases, with 18 bases sitting between them.

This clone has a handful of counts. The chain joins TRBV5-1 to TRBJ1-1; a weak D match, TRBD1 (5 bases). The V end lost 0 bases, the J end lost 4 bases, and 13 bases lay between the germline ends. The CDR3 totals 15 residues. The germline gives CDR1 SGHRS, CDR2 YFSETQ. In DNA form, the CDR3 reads TGCGCCAGCAGCTTGGGAGCAGGGCAGGGCACTGAAGCTTTCTTT. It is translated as CASSLGAGQGTEAFF.

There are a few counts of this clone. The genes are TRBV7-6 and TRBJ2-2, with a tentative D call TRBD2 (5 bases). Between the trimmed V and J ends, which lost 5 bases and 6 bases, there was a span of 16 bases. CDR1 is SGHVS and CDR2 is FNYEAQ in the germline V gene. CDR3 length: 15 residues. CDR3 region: CASSLRTEAAGELFF. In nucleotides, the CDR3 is TGTGCCAGCAGCCTCCGGACGGAGGCCGCCGGGGAGCTGTTTTTT.

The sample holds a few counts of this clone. The CDR3 DNA reads TGTGCCAGTAGCAAACTAGCGGGAGACTACGAGCAGTACTTC. This codes for CASSKLAGDYEQYF. This rearrangement joins TRBV19 to TRBJ2-7, with 11 bases aligning to TRBD2. The trim removed 6 bases at V and 3 bases at J, leaving 4 bases unmatched. The CDR3 length is 14 residues. From germline, CDR1 is LNHDA and CDR2 SQIVND (reference sequence).